Below, 4 T cell receptor beta chains from the same sample are listed, as sequenced in a study of cytomegalovirus exposure and HLA in healthy donors (dated by TCRdb to the late 2010s). Receptors were amplified or captured by the immunoSEQ multiplex PCR assay. As stored in TCRdb, this immuneACCESS dataset retains in-frame rearrangements with V and J assigned. A fraction of the clones does not appear; measured against another copy, unresolved V genes explain less than half of the discrepancy, and the remainder lacks a known reason. The sample table records 65,000 to 90,000 clones; approximately 95% of these occur just once. The top ten clones comprise 3% to 3.5% of the sample. The sample was PBMCs. Receptors were obtained from a man between 18 and 29 years old in good health and CMV-seronegative.

This chain joins TRBV15 and TRBJ2-3; D remains unclear. The ends were cut back, 3 bases at V and 3 bases at J, with 16 bases in the middle. This CDR3 region has 16 residues. Germline values: CDR1 LNHNV, CDR2 YYDKDF (reference sequence). The CDR3 coding sequence is TGTGCCACCAGCAGCTACTTGCCCGCCCGGACAGATACGCAGTATTTT. Protein: CATSSYLPARTDTQYF.

The chain joins TRBV4-1 to TRBJ2-7, with 8 bases aligning to TRBD1. This CDR3 comprises 15 residues. V lost 3 bases and J lost 2; bases outside the gene matches: 6. The germline gives CDR1 MGHRA, CDR2 YSYEKL. The CDR3 nucleotides are TGCGCCAGCAGCCATGGACAGGGAGGCACCTACGAGCAGTACTTC. This translates into CASSHGQGGTYEQYF.

The rearrangement joins TRBV5-1 to TRBJ2-6, with 11 bases aligning to TRBD2. Germline V lookup: CDR1 SGHRS, CDR2 YFSETQ. The CDR3 totals 18 residues. V was clipped by 0 bases and J by 0 bases; unmatched bases: 2. As DNA, the CDR3 is TGCGCCAGCAGCTTGGGACTAGCGGGGAACTCTGGGGCCAACGTCCTGACTTTC. It codes for CASSLGLAGNSGANVLTF.

The rearrangement links TRBV5-6 to TRBJ2-1; possible D gene TRBD1, 6 bases. Looked up from germline, CDR1 is SGHDT and CDR2 is YYEEEE. V lost 1 base and J 4 bases, leaving 12 bases between the germline ends. This CDR3 comprises 15 residues. CDR3: CASSLTRQDYNEQFF. The CDR3 DNA sequence: TGTGCCAGCAGCTTGACACGACAGGATTACAATGAGCAGTTCTTC.